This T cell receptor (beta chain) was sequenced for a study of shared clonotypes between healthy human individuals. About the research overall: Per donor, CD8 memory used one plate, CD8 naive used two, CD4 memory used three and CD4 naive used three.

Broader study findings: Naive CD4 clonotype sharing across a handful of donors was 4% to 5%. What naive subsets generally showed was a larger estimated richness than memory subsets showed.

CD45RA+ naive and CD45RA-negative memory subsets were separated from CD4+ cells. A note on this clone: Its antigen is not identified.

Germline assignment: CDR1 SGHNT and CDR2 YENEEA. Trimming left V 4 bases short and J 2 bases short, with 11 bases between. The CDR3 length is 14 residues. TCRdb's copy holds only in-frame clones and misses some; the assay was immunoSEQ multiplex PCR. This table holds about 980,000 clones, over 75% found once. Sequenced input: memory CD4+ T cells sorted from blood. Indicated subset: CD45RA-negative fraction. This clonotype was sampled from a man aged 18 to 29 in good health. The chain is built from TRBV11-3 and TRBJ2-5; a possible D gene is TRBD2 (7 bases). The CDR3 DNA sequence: TGTGCCAGCAGCTCCGGGGGGCTTCAAGAGACCCAGTACTTC. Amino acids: CASSSGGLQETQYF.